The next 2 T cell receptor beta chains were all read from a single sample in a study of shared clonotypes between healthy human individuals. Using immunoSEQ multiplex PCR, the repertoire was profiled, and TCRdb retains in-frame clones only, with some absent. The sample gives some 1.4 million clones, about 96% of which show up once; about 1% is in the top ten. Sequenced input: naive CD4+ T cells sorted from blood. Subset of the sample: CD45RA+ positively selected. These TCRs come from a man aged 30 to 45 in good health.

V gene TRBV6-5 combines with J gene TRBJ2-2; no clear D gene. Between the trimmed V and J ends, which lost 6 bases and 7 bases, there was a span of 6 bases. Germline V gene data show CDR1 as MNHEY and CDR2 as SVGAGI. The CDR3 runs to 11 residues. The DNA of the CDR3 is TGTGCCAGCAGAACCTTCGGGGAGCTGTTTTTT. As protein: CASRTFGELFF.

The chain couples TRBV10-3 to TRBJ2-3; D gene ambiguous. Trimming shortened V by 6 bases and J by 6 bases, and 16 bases separated the two germline ends. The CDR3 covers 14 residues. Germline CDR1 is ENHRY and CDR2 is SYGVKD. The CDR3 region is CAIRGPSSLDTQYF. In DNA form, the CDR3 reads TGTGCCATCAGGGGCCCTTCGTCCTTGGATACGCAGTATTTT.